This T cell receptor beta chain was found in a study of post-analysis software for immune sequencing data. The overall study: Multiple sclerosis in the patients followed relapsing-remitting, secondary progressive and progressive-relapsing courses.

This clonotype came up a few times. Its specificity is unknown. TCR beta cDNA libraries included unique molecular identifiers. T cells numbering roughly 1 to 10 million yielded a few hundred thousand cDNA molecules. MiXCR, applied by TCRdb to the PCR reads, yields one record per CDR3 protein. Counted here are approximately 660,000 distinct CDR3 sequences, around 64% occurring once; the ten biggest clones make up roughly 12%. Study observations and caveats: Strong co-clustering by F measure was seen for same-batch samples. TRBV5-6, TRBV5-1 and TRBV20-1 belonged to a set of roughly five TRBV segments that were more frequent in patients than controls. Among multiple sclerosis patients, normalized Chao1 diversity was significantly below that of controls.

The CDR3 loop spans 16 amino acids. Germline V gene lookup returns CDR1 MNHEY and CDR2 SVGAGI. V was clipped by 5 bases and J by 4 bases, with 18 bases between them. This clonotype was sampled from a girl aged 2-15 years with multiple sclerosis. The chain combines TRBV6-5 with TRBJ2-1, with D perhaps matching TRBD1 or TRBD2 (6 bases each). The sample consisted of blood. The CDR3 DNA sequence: TGTGCCAGCAGTAGCGGAGGGGGGCTGTTATACAATGAGCAGTTCTTC. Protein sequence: CASSSGGGLLYNEQFF.